This T cell receptor (beta chain) was recovered during a study of chemoradiotherapy in HPV16-positive cancers. Findings and caveats of the study: Non-HPV-specific T cells did not expand in tumors during treatment, whereas candidate HPV-specific clones and E7-related motifs did. Better recurrence-free survival went with HPV-responsive T-cell expansion in HPV16-positive patients.

Regarding this clone: The antigen remains undetermined.

Produced via immunoSEQ multiplex PCR; TCRdb's table is partial and in-frame only. The data show some 30,000 clones, with approximately 88% seen just once and less than 6% held by the top ten. This sample comprised blood, obtained from a patient who underwent chemoradiotherapy. The receptor's source is a human donor with HPV-associated anogenital cancer.

DNA for the CDR3: TGTGCCAGCAGTCTCCCCTACACAGATACGCAGTATTTT. Translating gives CASSLPYTDTQYF. The V gene is TRBV27, the J gene TRBJ2-3, with D unresolved. CDR1 is MNHEY, CDR2 SMNVEV, per germline (reference sequence). The V end was cut by 5 bases, the J end by 2 bases, with 8 bases between. CDR3 length: 13 amino acids.